This T cell receptor (beta chain) emerged from a study of CD8 T cells in Susac syndrome. Random hexamers primed reverse transcription of roughly 0.5 to 1 ug RNA. An immunoSEQ multiplex PCR amplified TCR beta CDR3 over 54 Vbeta and 13 Jbeta. Each CDR3 protein is one row after TCRdb ran MiXCR on the immunoSEQ multiplex PCR reads. The data contain about 250,000 distinct CDR3 sequences, just under 95% of them seen just once; the ten biggest clones take up roughly 0.072%. The germline CDR1 and CDR2 sequences are MGHRA and YSYEKL. This CDR3 has 14 amino acids. After removal of 4 bases from V and 5 bases from J, the junction contained 4 bases not matched to a gene. In contrast to the negatively isolated CD8+ and CD4+ T cells, TEMRA cells were FACS-enriched.

The clonotype comes from a human donor with multiple sclerosis. The sequenced material came from CD4+ T cells from PBMCs. This rearrangement joins TRBV4-1 to TRBJ2-3, with TRBD2 matching over 9 bases. The CDR3 region is CASSRGGGVDTQYF. The CDR3 DNA reads TGCGCCAGCAGCCGAGGCGGGGGGGTAGATACGCAGTATTTT.